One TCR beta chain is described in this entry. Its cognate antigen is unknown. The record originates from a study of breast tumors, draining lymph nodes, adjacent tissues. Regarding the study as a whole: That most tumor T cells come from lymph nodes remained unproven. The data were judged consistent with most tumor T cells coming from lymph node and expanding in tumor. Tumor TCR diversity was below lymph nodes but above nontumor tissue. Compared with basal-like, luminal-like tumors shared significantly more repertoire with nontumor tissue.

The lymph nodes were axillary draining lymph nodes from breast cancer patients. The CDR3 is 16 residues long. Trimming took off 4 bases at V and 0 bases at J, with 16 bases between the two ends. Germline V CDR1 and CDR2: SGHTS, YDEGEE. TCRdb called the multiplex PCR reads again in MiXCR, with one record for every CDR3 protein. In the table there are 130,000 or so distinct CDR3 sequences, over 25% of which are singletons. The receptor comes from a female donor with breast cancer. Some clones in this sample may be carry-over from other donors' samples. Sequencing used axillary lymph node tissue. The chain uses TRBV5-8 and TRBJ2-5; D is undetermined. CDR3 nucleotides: TGTGCCAGCAGCCCCGCGGCTGCGCGGAACCAAGAGACCCAGTACTTC. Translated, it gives CASSPAAARNQETQYF.